Each of the 10 T cell receptor beta chains below was sequenced from the same sample in a study of blood T cell repertoires in COVID-19. The repertoire was sequenced with immunoSEQ multiplex PCR; TCRdb's copy has only in-frame clones and lacks some. The profile covers about 62,000 clones, with roughly 92% appearing a single time and 5.5% to 6.5% taken by the ten largest. Specimen: peripheral blood. The origin of the receptors is a human donor in a cohort sampled during active COVID-19.

V and J are TRBV28 and TRBJ2-3, with 7 bases identical to TRBD1. The V gene's germline CDR1 is MDHEN and CDR2 SYDVKM. V trimming: 5 bases; J trimming: 13 bases; junction bases outside the gene matches: 21. The CDR3 runs 16 residues. CDR3 coding DNA: TGTGCCAGCAGTCGAGTAGGCCAGGGGGAGAGGAGCACAAAGTATTTT. It translates to CASSRVGQGERSTKYF.

The chain links TRBV4-1 to TRBJ1-6, with D unclear. Trimming stripped 9 bases from V and 10 bases from J, with 16 bases between. Germline V lookup: CDR1 MGHRA, CDR2 YSYEKL. This CDR3 has 13 amino acids. The chain's CDR3 is CASSAEVPSPLHF. CDR3 DNA sequence: TGCGCCAGTAGTGCGGAGGTCCCCTCACCCCTCCACTTT.

The sample holds a few counts of this clone. J is TRBJ2-2 and V is TRBV30; possibly TRBD1 for D (6 bases). This CDR3 contains 15 residues. From germline, CDR1 is GTSNPN and CDR2 SVGIG (reference sequence). Trimming left V 4 bases short and J 4 bases short, with 16 bases between. CDR3 in amino acids: CAWNPGAAGTGELFF. CDR3 in DNA: TGTGCCTGGAACCCAGGGGCCGCGGGCACCGGGGAGCTGTTTTTT.

The chain employs TRBV2 and TRBJ1-2; 10 positions agree with TRBD1. The CDR3 sequence is 12 residues long. Germline V CDR1 and CDR2: SNHLY, FYNNEI. V lost 6 bases to trimming and J lost 8 bases; unmatched junction nucleotides: 3. DNA for the CDR3: TGTGCCAGCAGGGGACAGGGGATGGGCTACACCTTC. Translating it yields CASRGQGMGYTF.

The V and J genes are TRBV30 and TRBJ1-1, with D possibly matching TRBD1 (6 bases). The germline gives CDR1 GTSNPN, CDR2 SVGIG (reference sequence). The CDR3 extends over 13 amino acids. Trimming cost V 3 bases and J 3 bases, with 11 bases left between them. The CDR3: CAWSQGLDTEAFF. CDR3 in DNA: TGTGCCTGGAGCCAGGGGCTGGACACTGAAGCTTTCTTT.

This sequence joins TRBV19 and TRBJ1-2; D not resolved. V was pared by 7 bases and J by 4 bases, with 13 bases between. Germline V gene sequence: CDR1 LNHDA, CDR2 SQIVND (reference sequence). CDR3 length: 13 amino acids. The CDR3 here is CASTGNFGYGYTF. The CDR3 DNA sequence: TGTGCCAGTACGGGGAATTTCGGCTATGGCTACACCTTC.

J is TRBJ2-3 and V is TRBV7-2; possible D gene TRBD2, 5 bases. This CDR3 has 15 amino acids. Per the germline V gene, CDR1 is SGHTA and CDR2 is FQGNSA. The V and J ends lost 5 bases and 4 bases respectively, with 16 bases between them. CDR3: CASSQLDLRADTQYF. CDR3 bases: TGTGCCAGCAGCCAACTAGACTTACGCGCAGATACGCAGTATTTT. The full variable domain, rest sourced from reference TRBV7-2 and TRBJ2-3, is GAGVSQSPSNKVTEKGKDVELRCDPISGHTALYWYRQSLGQGLEFLIYFQGNSAPDKSGLPSDRFSAERTGGSVSTLTIQRTQQEDSAVYLCASSQLDLRADTQYFGPGTRLTVL.

A remark on this clone: An end of the junction does not agree with germline; a read error may underlie this. The rearrangement links TRBV5-5 to TRBJ1-5, with D hard to call. Germline CDR1 is SGHKS and CDR2 is YYEKEE (reference sequence). The CDR3 sequence is 11 residues long. As DNA, the CDR3 is TGTGCCAGCAGCTTGGACGGAGATCAATCTTTC. It encodes CASSLDGDQSF.

J is TRBJ2-2 and V is TRBV27; 12 bases line up with TRBD1. The ends lost 4 bases at V and 8 bases at J; junction bases unmatched: 5. The CDR3 runs 15 residues. Germline V gives CDR1 MNHEY, CDR2 SMNVEV (reference sequence). CDR3 protein: CASSWGQGALGELFF. The DNA of the CDR3 is TGTGCCAGCAGTTGGGGACAGGGGGCGCTTGGGGAGCTGTTTTTT.

The genes are TRBV11-2 and TRBJ2-3; D remains unclear. Trimming took off 5 bases at V and 5 bases at J, with 14 bases between the two ends. CDR3 size: 14 residues. Germline CDR1 SGHAT, CDR2 FQNNGV. The CDR3 coding sequence is TGTGCCAGCAGCCTAAACCCCCCGGTAGATACGCAGTATTTT. This gives the protein CASSLNPPVDTQYF.